The 26 T cell receptor beta chains in this list originate from one sample, sequenced in a study of cytomegalovirus exposure and HLA in healthy donors. Both 60 Vbeta primers and 13 Jbeta primers went into the PCR. Assay: immunoSEQ multiplex PCR; the TCRdb copy retains only in-frame clones and omits some. The clone table shows 70,000 to 80,000 clones, with the ten largest holding 2.5% to 3%. The specimen sequenced was PBMCs. These receptors were taken from a man aged 40-50 years in good health and CMV-seronegative.

The V and J genes are TRBV18 and TRBJ2-7; 8 nucleotides agree with TRBD1. In germline, CDR1 is KGHSH, CDR2 LQKENI. This CDR3 is built from 14 residues. The V and J ends lost 2 bases and 8 bases, in that order; junction bases with no gene match: 8. The CDR3 loop is CASSPIEQGDQQYF. The CDR3 nucleotides read TGTGCCAGCTCACCAATTGAACAGGGGGATCAGCAGTACTTC.

This chain links TRBV2 with TRBJ2-7; D is possibly TRBD2 (5 bases). Germline V gives CDR1 SNHLY, CDR2 FYNNEI. This CDR3 region has 13 residues. The V end lost 2 bases, the J end lost 1 base, and 6 bases lay between the germline ends. The CDR3, as DNA: TGTGCCAGCAGTGAACGGGGTTCCTACGAGCAGTACTTC. As protein: CASSERGSYEQYF.

The V call is TRBV7-8, the J call TRBJ2-2; 14 nucleotides align to TRBD2. With 5 bases clipped from V and 1 base from J, the junction kept 6 bases outside the gene matches. In germline, CDR1 is SGHVS, CDR2 FQNEAQ. CDR3 size: 18 residues. The CDR3 nucleotides are TGTGCCAGCAGCCCGGGACTAGCGGGGGCGATGAACACCGGGGAGCTGTTTTTT. Amino acid sequence: CASSPGLAGAMNTGELFF.

This chain joins TRBV19 and TRBJ2-7; 11 positions match TRBD1. The junction had 10 bases not matched to a gene; V was cut back by 5 bases and J by 1 base. This CDR3 spans 17 amino acids. Germline lookup yields CDR1 LNHDA and CDR2 SQIVND (reference sequence). The CDR3 loop is CASSPGQGGTLSYEQYF. DNA of the CDR3: TGTGCCAGTAGTCCGGGACAGGGGGGAACTCTATCCTACGAGCAGTACTTC.

This sequence joins TRBV4-1 and TRBJ1-6; D is unclear. CDR3 length: 13 amino acids. V lost 0 bases and J 9 bases, leaving 6 bases between the germline ends. The V gene's germline CDR1 is MGHRA and CDR2 YSYEKL. The CDR3 loop is CASSQEISSPLHF. The DNA of the CDR3 is TGCGCCAGCAGCCAAGAAATCAGTTCACCCCTCCACTTT.

This chain joins TRBV4-2 and TRBJ1-6, with unresolved D. CDR1 and CDR2 from the germline V gene are LGHNA and YNFKEQ. CDR3 size: 15 residues. The ends were cut back, 0 bases at V and 9 bases at J, with 12 bases in the middle. The CDR3 sequence is CASSQDRYSSSPLHF. The CDR3 DNA reads as TGTGCCAGCAGCCAAGACCGGTACAGTAGTTCACCCCTCCACTTT.

CDR3 sequence reads: CASSPGGDHSPLHF. As DNA, the CDR3 is TGTGCCAGCAGCCCGGGGGGGGATCATTCACCCCTCCACTTT. The chain is built from TRBV9 and TRBJ1-6; possible D gene TRBD1, 5 bases. Trimming pared 4 bases from V and 8 bases from J, leaving 13 bases between. This CDR3 is 14 amino acids long. Germline loops: CDR1 SGDLS, CDR2 YYNGEE.

The gene calls are TRBV2 and TRBJ1-6, with a possible D match to TRBD1 (5 bases). This CDR3 has 17 amino acids. Trimming stripped 2 bases from V and 7 bases from J, with 18 bases between. Germline CDR1 SNHLY, CDR2 FYNNEI. The CDR3 DNA sequence: TGTGCCAGCAGTGAAAGCGGTTTGGGGGGAAAGAATTCACCCCTCCACTTT. Translation: CASSESGLGGKNSPLHF.

V usage is TRBV6-1 and J usage is TRBJ1-5, with 8 bases matching TRBD1. Per germline, CDR1 MNHNS and CDR2 SASEGT. The V gene end was trimmed by 8 bases and the J gene end by 6 bases; junction bases not matched to a gene: 6. The length of the CDR3 is 13 residues. CDR3 region: CASRTGRGQPQHF. The DNA of the CDR3 is TGTGCCAGCCGGACAGGGAGGGGTCAGCCCCAGCATTTT.

This rearrangement joins TRBV28 to TRBJ2-7; D is possibly TRBD1 (6 bases). Trimming removed 2 bases from V and 13 bases from J, with 12 bases in between. The length of the CDR3 is 11 residues. Germline CDR1 reads MDHEN; CDR2 reads SYDVKM. The CDR3 loop is CASSLDRIQYF. DNA for the CDR3: TGTGCCAGCAGTTTAGACAGGATACAATACTTC.

The rearrangement joins TRBV7-2 to TRBJ2-7; TRBD1 matches at 10 bases. Germline V gives CDR1 SGHTA, CDR2 FQGNSA. The J segment lost 2 bases and the V segment lost 7 bases, leaving 8 bases of the junction unmatched. The CDR3 totals 15 residues. The CDR3 spells CASTPAGTGAYEQYF. In DNA form, the CDR3 reads TGTGCCAGCACCCCTGCGGGGACAGGGGCCTACGAGCAGTACTTC.

This chain uses TRBV7-9 with TRBJ2-7; 7 nucleotides line up with TRBD1. Germline trimming cut 1 base from V and 0 bases from J; bases unmatched to any gene: 6. CDR3 length equals 16 residues. CDR1 SEHNR and CDR2 FQNEAQ come from the germline V gene (reference sequence). The CDR3 DNA sequence: TGTGCCAGCAGCTTAGGTAGGACAGGTGTCTCCTACGAGCAGTACTTC. It is translated as CASSLGRTGVSYEQYF.

The chain uses TRBV5-1 and TRBJ2-3, with no clear D. The CDR3 is 15 residues long. Trimming removed 1 base at V and 0 bases at J, with 9 bases between. CDR1 is SGHRS, CDR2 YFSETQ, per germline. CDR3 protein: CASSLQSSSTDTQYF. DNA for the CDR3: TGCGCCAGCAGCTTGCAGTCATCTAGCACAGATACGCAGTATTTT. Complete variable domain (other parts from reference TRBV5-1 and TRBJ2-3): KAGVTQTPRYLIKTRGQQVTLSCSPISGHRSVSWYQQTPGQGLQFLFEYFSETQRNKGNFPGRFSGRQFSNSRSEMNVSTLELGDSALYLCASSLQSSSTDTQYFGPGTRLTVL.

The chain uses TRBV6-6 and TRBJ2-7, with 7 bases fitting TRBD1. The trim removed 5 bases at V and 3 bases at J, leaving 4 bases unmatched. Germline CDR1 reads MNHNY; CDR2 reads SVGAGI (reference sequence). This CDR3 comprises 13 residues. In DNA form, the CDR3 reads TGTGCCAGCAGTACCACAGGGGACTACGAGCAGTACTTC. Amino acid sequence: CASSTTGDYEQYF.

The chain recombines TRBV5-1 with TRBJ2-7, with D perhaps TRBD1 (5 bases). V lost 1 base to trimming and J lost 2 bases, with 16 bases between them. The CDR3 contains 16 residues. Looked up from germline, CDR1 is SGHRS and CDR2 is YFSETQ. CDR3: CASSLLGSSRAYEQYF. As DNA, the CDR3 is TGCGCCAGCAGCTTGTTGGGGTCCTCCAGGGCCTACGAGCAGTACTTC. Variable domain in full (rest from reference TRBV5-1 and TRBJ2-7): KAGVTQTPRYLIKTRGQQVTLSCSPISGHRSVSWYQQTPGQGLQFLFEYFSETQRNKGNFPGRFSGRQFSNSRSEMNVSTLELGDSALYLCASSLLGSSRAYEQYFGPGTRLTVT.

V is TRBV7-6 and J is TRBJ2-7; TRBD2 matches at 8 bases. The CDR3 contains 14 residues. CDR1 is SGHVS, CDR2 FNYEAQ, per germline. V dropped 1 base and J dropped 4; count of bases not matched to a gene: 3. For the CDR3, the DNA is TGTGCCAGCAGCTTAGGGCGGGGGGTGTACGAGCAGTACTTC. Translated, it gives CASSLGRGVYEQYF. Together with reference TRBV7-6 and TRBJ2-7, the CDR3 gives the full variable domain: GAGVSQSPRYKVTKRGQDVALRCDPISGHVSLYWYRQALGQGPEFLTYFNYEAQQDKSGLPNDRFSAERPEGSISTLTIQRTEQRDSAMYRCASSLGRGVYEQYFGPGTRLTVT.

V and J are TRBV18 and TRBJ2-2; D is ambiguous. Trimming cost V 6 bases and J 2 bases, with 16 bases left between them. The CDR3 is 16 amino acids. Germline CDR1 reads KGHSH; CDR2 reads LQKENI. Here the CDR3 reads CASSPTVPRNTGELFF. CDR3 nucleotide sequence: TGTGCCAGCTCGCCGACTGTACCCAGAAACACCGGGGAGCTGTTTTTT.

The chain links TRBV28 to TRBJ1-5; D not resolved. Trimming removed 1 base at V and 6 bases at J, with 13 bases between. The germline V gene has CDR1 MDHEN and CDR2 SYDVKM. There are 15 residues in the CDR3. The CDR3 coding sequence is TGTGCCAGCAGTTTATCCCCCGGGGTTAGTCAGCCCCAGCATTTT. The encoded protein is CASSLSPGVSQPQHF.

The chain recombines TRBV18 with TRBJ2-6; D gene uncertain. Trimming removed 3 bases at V and 0 bases at J, with 9 bases between. The germline V gene has CDR1 KGHSH and CDR2 LQKENI. The CDR3 runs 16 residues. CDR3 sequence: CASSPEPDSGANVLTF. CDR3 coding DNA: TGTGCCAGCTCACCGGAGCCGGACTCTGGGGCCAACGTCCTGACTTTC.

The gene calls are TRBV5-1 and TRBJ1-1; D might be TRBD1 (5 bases). Trimming took off 1 base at V and 5 bases at J, with 12 bases between the two ends. The CDR3 runs 14 residues. Per germline, CDR1 SGHRS and CDR2 YFSETQ. This CDR3 reads CASSLSGGGTEAFF. The CDR3 DNA follows: TGCGCCAGCAGCTTGAGTGGGGGGGGGACTGAAGCTTTCTTT.

J is TRBJ2-7 and V is TRBV10-2, with D perhaps matching TRBD1 (6 bases). The CDR3 is 14 residues long. Germline CDR1 and CDR2: WSHSY and SAAADI. The ends were cut back, 6 bases at V and 1 base at J, with 13 bases in the middle. This chain's CDR3 is CASRAIGQSYEQYF. DNA of the CDR3: TGCGCCAGCAGAGCTATTGGACAGTCCTACGAGCAGTACTTC.

This chain uses TRBV27 with TRBJ1-2; 8 positions match TRBD1. V shed 2 bases and J 7 bases; nucleotides not matched to a gene: 6. This CDR3 is 14 amino acids long. From germline, CDR1 is MNHEY and CDR2 SMNVEV (reference sequence). The CDR3 bases are TGTGCCAGCAGTTTAGAGGGCAGGGGGCCTGGCTACACCTTC. It is translated as CASSLEGRGPGYTF.

This sequence joins TRBV5-5 and TRBJ2-7; D gene ambiguous. Per germline, CDR1 SGHKS and CDR2 YYEKEE (reference sequence). The CDR3 has 17 residues. The V end was cut by 4 bases, the J end by 5 bases, with 25 bases between. CDR3 in amino acids: CASSRPSTGSLPDEQYF. The CDR3 nucleotides read TGTGCCAGCAGCCGCCCATCCACCGGGTCCCTGCCGGACGAGCAGTACTTC.

As concerns this clone: The same CDR3 arises from other DNA sequences in this sample as well. V gene TRBV4-1 combines with J gene TRBJ1-2, with D unresolved. The germline V gene encodes CDR1 MGHRA and CDR2 YSYEKL. Trimming left V 3 bases short and J 0 bases short, with 8 bases between. The CDR3 extends over 14 amino acids. CDR3 sequence reads: CASSQPPANYGYTF. CDR3 DNA sequence: TGCGCCAGCAGCCAGCCGCCAGCTAACTATGGCTACACCTTC.

A word on this clone: Mismatch with germline at one junction end may stem from a read error. The gene calls are TRBV7-7 and TRBJ2-5, with 10 bases aligning to TRBD1. The CDR3 is 13 amino acids. CDR1 and CDR2 (germline): SSHAT, FNYEAQ (reference sequence). CDR3 sequence reads: CASSLGQGKTQYF. Written as DNA, the CDR3 is TGTGCTAGCAGCTTGGGACAGGGGAAGACCCAGTACTTC. The variable domain in full, with the rest retrieved from reference TRBV7-7 and TRBJ2-5, is GAGVSQSPRYKVTKRGQDVTLRCDPISSHATLYWYQQALGQGPEFLTYFNYEAQPDKSGLPSDRFSAERPEGSISTLTIQRTEQRDSAMYRCASSLGQGKTQYFGPGTRLLVL.

The rearrangement joins TRBV19 to TRBJ2-2; 8 bases fit TRBD2. J was trimmed by 4 bases and V by 5 bases; bases with no gene match: 3. The CDR3 contains 14 residues. Germline V gene data show CDR1 as LNHDA and CDR2 as SQIVND (reference sequence). DNA for the CDR3: TGTGCCAGTAGTTTCGGGGGGGCCACCGGGGAGCTGTTTTTT. Translated, it gives CASSFGGATGELFF.